A single sample gave rise to the 13 T cell receptor beta chains below, sequenced in a study of blood T cell repertoires in COVID-19 (TCRdb year 2020). Library prep was done by the immunoSEQ multiplex PCR assay. TCRdb mirrors the immuneACCESS table, restricted to in-frame sequences. Some clones are absent from its copies; in checked studies, under half trace to an unresolved V gene, and the reason for the others is unknown. The sample records 250,000 or so clones, around 82% of which are singletons. The ten biggest clones cover roughly 3.6% of the sample. Material for sequencing was PBMCs or T cells enriched from blood (not recorded which). These receptors were obtained from a man in his forties or fifties who had recovered from COVID-19.

This sequence joins TRBV2 and TRBJ2-5, with D perhaps matching TRBD2 (5 bases). The CDR3 length is 13 residues. Deletions cut 8 bases from V and 1 base from J, with 11 bases between. Germline V gene data show CDR1 as SNHLY and CDR2 as FYNNEI. DNA of the CDR3: TGTGCCAGCTATCTGCTAGCCCAAGAGACCCAGTACTTC. Protein product: CASYLLAQETQYF.

The gene calls are TRBV5-6 and TRBJ2-5; tentative D call: TRBD1 (5 bases). Germline CDR1 reads SGHDT; CDR2 reads YYEEEE. The V gene lost 5 bases and the J gene lost 0 bases, with 20 bases spanning the gap. This CDR3 is built from 17 residues. The DNA of the CDR3 is TGTGCCAGCAGTCAAAGCCACCGACAGTCGTACCAAGAGACCCAGTACTTC. Translating gives CASSQSHRQSYQETQYF.

The chain carries TRBV6-5 and TRBJ1-3, with 7 bases that match TRBD1. The CDR3 is made up of 14 amino acids. Germline loops: CDR1 MNHEY, CDR2 SVGAGI. J was trimmed by 7 bases and V by 8 bases; bases with no gene match: 11. The CDR3 reads CASFPHEGANTIYF. The CDR3 DNA sequence: TGTGCCAGCTTCCCTCACGAGGGGGCCAACACCATATATTTT.

This chain joins TRBV12-5 and TRBJ1-3; D uncertain. Trimming shortened V by 0 bases and J by 3 bases, and 9 bases separated the two germline ends. The CDR3 length is 15 residues. Per the germline V gene, CDR1 is LGHNT and CDR2 is FRNRAP. The CDR3, as DNA: TGTGCTAGTGGTTTGGTACGTGGAGATGGAAACACCATATATTTT. This encodes CASGLVRGDGNTIYF.

The rearrangement joins TRBV5-1 to TRBJ2-1; 8 positions agree with TRBD2. This CDR3 contains 15 residues. V gave up 4 bases and J gave up 4 bases; unmatched junction bases: 7. Germline V lookup: CDR1 SGHRS, CDR2 YFSETQ. This chain's CDR3 is CASSLSSGRYNEQFF. The CDR3 DNA sequence: TGCGCCAGCAGCCTTTCTAGCGGGCGTTACAATGAGCAGTTCTTC.

This sequence joins TRBV11-3 and TRBJ1-4; D is unresolved. Trimming pared 0 bases from V and 15 bases from J, leaving 17 bases between. CDR3 length: 14 residues. The V gene's germline CDR1 is SGHNT and CDR2 YENEEA. CDR3 region: CASSLDLDRGQMFF. The DNA for the CDR3 is TGTGCCAGCAGCTTAGATCTTGACCGCGGGCAAATGTTTTTT.

This chain connects TRBV27 to TRBJ2-5; maybe TRBD1 (5 bases). This CDR3 has 12 amino acids. V dropped 5 bases and J dropped 1 base, with 5 bases sitting between them. Germline V lookup: CDR1 MNHEY, CDR2 SMNVEV (reference sequence). The chain's CDR3 is CASSRGQETQYF. The DNA of the CDR3 is TGTGCCAGCAGTAGGGGCCAAGAGACCCAGTACTTC.

The J gene is TRBJ1-3, the V gene TRBV14; no clear D. Trimming removed 0 bases from V and 10 bases from J, with 13 bases in between. CDR1 is SGHDN, CDR2 FVKESK, per germline. The CDR3 contains 14 residues. CDR3 coding DNA: TGTGCCAGCAGCCAAGACCTGACATCAACAACCATATATTTT. Translation gives CASSQDLTSTTIYF.

The genes are TRBV5-1 and TRBJ1-5, with 9 bases lining up with TRBD1. The CDR3 sequence is 17 residues long. The ends lost 0 bases at V and 4 bases at J; junction bases unmatched: 8. CDR1 and CDR2 (germline): SGHRS, YFSETQ. CDR3 protein: CASSLAPGQGKNQPQHF. DNA of the CDR3: TGCGCCAGCAGCTTGGCTCCAGGACAGGGGAAAAATCAGCCCCAGCATTTT.

V gene TRBV24-1 combines with J gene TRBJ2-3; 10 bases fit TRBD1. Germline CDR1 reads KGHDR; CDR2 reads SFDVKD. The CDR3 is 14 amino acids. V lost 4 bases, J lost 10 bases, and 7 bases stayed unmatched. CDR3 loop: CATSDKDRGLAQYF. CDR3 DNA sequence: TGTGCCACCAGTGACAAGGACAGGGGGTTGGCGCAGTATTTT.

This clone showed up just a few times. The chain combines TRBV4-2 with TRBJ2-7; TRBD2 matches at 13 bases. Germline V gene data show CDR1 as LGHNA and CDR2 as YNFKEQ. J was trimmed by 3 bases and V by 4 bases; bases with no gene match: 6. The CDR3 length is 16 residues. The DNA of the CDR3 is TGTGCCAGCAGCCTGGGACTAGCGGGAAGCGACTACGAGCAGTACTTC. Residues: CASSLGLAGSDYEQYF.

This rearrangement joins TRBV5-1 to TRBJ2-2; the match to TRBD1 covers 7 bases. This CDR3 region has 16 residues. The germline gives CDR1 SGHRS, CDR2 YFSETQ. The V gene end was trimmed by 6 bases and the J gene end by 4 bases; junction bases not matched to a gene: 12. The CDR3 DNA reads TGCGCCAGCACCGACTGGGACAGTTCGGGCACCGGGGAGCTGTTTTTT. It yields the protein CASTDWDSSGTGELFF.

J is TRBJ1-2 and V is TRBV7-2, with a weak D call TRBD1 (6 bases). Between the trimmed V and J ends, which lost 1 base and 7 bases, there was a span of 13 bases. This CDR3 is 14 amino acids long. The germline gives CDR1 SGHTA, CDR2 FQGNSA. For the CDR3, the DNA is TGTGCCAGCAGCTTAGAGTGGCAGGGGCTTGGCTACACCTTC. It is translated as CASSLEWQGLGYTF.